These 5 T cell receptor beta chains came from one sample sequenced in a study of cytomegalovirus exposure and HLA in healthy donors. Researchers ran the PCR with 60 Vbeta and 13 Jbeta primers. Here immunoSEQ multiplex PCR was the method, and the copy in TCRdb shows in-frame clones only, minus some. This table has approximately 170,000 clones, approximately 80% appearing once. Material: PBMCs. The receptor source for this set is a female donor in good health and CMV-seronegative.

The chain has TRBV30 and TRBJ1-1, with D unclear. Germline V CDR1 and CDR2: GTSNPN, SVGIG (reference sequence). The V end was cut by 5 bases, the J end by 10 bases, with 14 bases between. The CDR3 is 11 amino acids. The CDR3, as DNA: TGTGCCTGGTCCGTCCGGGTGGCAGCTTTCTTT. As protein: CAWSVRVAAFF.

The chain carries TRBV6-1 and TRBJ2-1; D possibly corresponds to TRBD2 (5 bases). There are 13 residues in the CDR3. Trimming pared 1 base from V and 15 bases from J, leaving 16 bases between. The V gene's germline CDR1 is MNHNS and CDR2 SASEGT. CDR3 region: CASSEVRRAHRFF. The CDR3 DNA follows: TGTGCCAGCAGTGAAGTTCGGCGGGCGCATCGGTTCTTC.

The chain has TRBV11-1 and TRBJ2-1; D gene unclear. Trimming pared 5 bases from V and 8 bases from J, leaving 22 bases between. In germline, CDR1 is SGHAT, CDR2 FQDESV (reference sequence). The CDR3 consists of 16 residues. The CDR3, as DNA: TGTGCCAGCAGCCGCATCGGTCCCCTATCCTCGTATGAGCAGTTCTTC. Its translation: CASSRIGPLSSYEQFF.

Only a few counts were recorded for this clone. CDR3 protein: CASRPGVTKITYNEQFF. In DNA, the CDR3 is TGCGCCAGCAGGCCGGGGGTGACCAAAATTACCTACAATGAGCAGTTCTTC. The chain carries TRBV10-2 and TRBJ2-1, with D possibly matching TRBD2 (6 bases). V lost 6 bases and J 2 bases, leaving 20 bases between the germline ends. CDR1 is WSHSY and CDR2 is SAAADI in the germline V gene. The CDR3 has 17 amino acids.

The rearrangement links TRBV28 to TRBJ2-3; D ambiguous. V was shortened by 6 bases and J by 5 bases, with 12 bases between the two germline ends. CDR1 and CDR2 (germline): MDHEN, SYDVKM. This CDR3 is built from 13 residues. The DNA of the CDR3 is TGTGCCAGCAGCCAACGCCCAGTAGATACGCAGTATTTT. Its protein product is CASSQRPVDTQYF.